The 17 T cell receptor beta chains in this list originate from one sample, sequenced in a study of brain T cells in children with intractable seizures. Regarding time point: blood from clinic visit 5 months post-surgery; TSC patient then seizure free. The table came from immunoSEQ multiplex PCR; TCRdb's copy has only in-frame clones and leaves some out. The data show about 340,000 clones, about 93% seen once. The sequencing here drew on peripheral blood, taken approximately 5 months after surgery. These receptors all come from a boy younger than two with tuberous sclerosis and intractable seizures.

The chain recombines TRBV28 with TRBJ2-1; no clear D gene. This CDR3 contains 12 residues. The germline V gene has CDR1 MDHEN and CDR2 SYDVKM. V lost 1 base and J 10 bases, leaving 8 bases between the germline ends. The CDR3 DNA follows: TGTGCCAGCAGTTTATCCGTTTCGGAGCAGTTCTTC. As protein: CASSLSVSEQFF.

In DNA form, the CDR3 reads TGCGCCACCGGGAACACTGGAAACACCATATATTTT. Protein: CATGNTGNTIYF. The chain uses TRBV23-1 and TRBJ1-3; D gene uncertain. TRBV23-1 is reported as an ORF; its role is uncertain. Trimming left V 10 bases short and J 2 bases short, with 9 bases between. The CDR3 runs 12 residues.

The chain joins TRBV9 to TRBJ1-1, with D possibly matching TRBD1 (6 bases). CDR3 size: 13 residues. Germline values: CDR1 SGDLS, CDR2 YYNGEE. The V end was cut by 3 bases, the J end by 4 bases, with 10 bases between. The CDR3 region has the DNA TGTGCCAGCAGCGGAACAGGGTTCACTGAAGCTTTCTTT. Encoded protein: CASSGTGFTEAFF.

The J gene is TRBJ1-2, the V gene TRBV11-2, with 10 bases aligning to TRBD1. The CDR3 extends over 13 amino acids. The germline CDR1 and CDR2 sequences are SGHAT and FQNNGV. V dropped 1 base and J dropped 7; count of bases not matched to a gene: 0. The CDR3 nucleotides read TGTGCCAGCAGCTTAGGACAGGGGGCTGGCTACACCTTC. Translated, it gives CASSLGQGAGYTF. Full variable domain (rest looked up from reference TRBV11-2 and TRBJ1-2): EAGVAQSPRYKIIEKRQSVAFWCNPISGHATLYWYQQILGQGPKLLIQFQNNGVVDDSQLPKDRFSAERLKGVDSTLKIQPAKLEDSAVYLCASSLGQGAGYTFGSGTRLTVV.

Remarks on this clone: Distinct nucleotide sequences in the sample also encode this CDR3. The DNA for the CDR3 is TGCGCCAGCAGCCAAGCTCCAGGGAACACTGAAGCTTTCTTT. Its protein is CASSQAPGNTEAFF. The V and J genes are TRBV4-1 and TRBJ1-1; no clear D. CDR1 MGHRA and CDR2 YSYEKL come from the germline V gene. The CDR3 covers 14 residues. V shed 1 base and J shed 1 base, with 7 bases lying between them.

The chain recombines TRBV7-2 with TRBJ2-1; D unclear. This CDR3 spans 11 amino acids. Germline V gene data show CDR1 as SGHTA and CDR2 as FQGNSA. Trimming took off 5 bases at V and 9 bases at J, with 8 bases between the two ends. The CDR3 region is CASSPWGEQFF. The CDR3 nucleotides are TGTGCCAGCAGCCCTTGGGGTGAGCAGTTCTTC. Full variable domain (rest looked up from reference TRBV7-2 and TRBJ2-1): GAGVSQSPSNKVTEKGKDVELRCDPISGHTALYWYRQSLGQGLEFLIYFQGNSAPDKSGLPSDRFSAERTGGSVSTLTIQRTQQEDSAVYLCASSPWGEQFFGPGTRLTVL.

The J gene is TRBJ2-5, the V gene TRBV11-2; 7 bases line up with TRBD2. The V and J ends lost 0 bases and 5 bases, in that order; junction bases with no gene match: 6. CDR1 and CDR2 from the germline V gene are SGHAT and FQNNGV. This CDR3 spans 15 amino acids. Here the CDR3 DNA reads TGTGCCAGCAGCTTAGAATGGGGAGGGGAGGAGACCCAGTACTTC. Encoded protein: CASSLEWGGEETQYF.

The V gene is TRBV7-6, the J gene TRBJ2-7; 10 nucleotides align to TRBD2. Losses at the gene ends were 0 bases for V and 5 bases for J; bases not matched to a gene: 7. The germline gives CDR1 SGHVS, CDR2 FNYEAQ. This CDR3 is built from 16 residues. CDR3 protein: CASSLAHSGRANEQYF. CDR3 sequence (DNA): TGTGCCAGCAGCTTAGCCCACAGCGGGAGGGCCAACGAGCAGTACTTC.

This clone was picked up one time. The chain carries TRBV21-1 and TRBJ2-3; the table's TRBD1 call for D was not verified on the DNA. TRBV21-1 is a pseudogene locus. The CDR3 contains 16 residues. The CDR3 coding sequence is TGTGCCAGCAGCACCCTCCCAGTTGGTAACGCAGATACGCAGTATTTT. Translated, it gives CASSTLPVGNADTQYF.

The chain links TRBV24-1 to TRBJ2-3, with D perhaps TRBD2 (5 bases). The V and J ends lost 6 bases and 7 bases respectively, with 16 bases between them. CDR3 length: 14 residues. Germline CDR1 and CDR2: KGHDR and SFDVKD. The CDR3 nucleotides read TGTGCCACCAGTCAGGAACCCTTCGGGAATACGCAGTATTTT. Encoded protein: CATSQEPFGNTQYF.

CDR3 DNA sequence: TGTGCCAGCTCACCTCTTCGACCAGACACCGGGGAGCTGTTTTTT. As protein: CASSPLRPDTGELFF. The J gene is TRBJ2-2, the V gene TRBV18; no reliable D call. With 3 bases removed from V and 3 bases from J, the gap between germline ends came to 11 bases. CDR1 and CDR2 from the germline V gene are KGHSH and LQKENI. The CDR3 contains 15 residues.

This chain links TRBV3-1 (or the pseudogene TRBV3-2) with TRBJ1-2; D is unclear. V was shortened by 0 bases and J by 4 bases, with 6 bases between the two germline ends. Germline CDR1 is LGHDT and CDR2 is YNNKEL (reference sequence). The CDR3 spans 13 residues. The chain's CDR3 is CASSQDGVYGYTF. The CDR3 DNA reads TGTGCCAGCAGCCAAGACGGGGTCTATGGCTACACCTTC.

For the CDR3, the DNA is TGCGCCAGCAAGCCGGGGGGCGTTTACGAGTTCTATGGCTACACCTTC. It is translated as CASKPGGVYEFYGYTF. The V call is TRBV5-1, the J call TRBJ1-2, with D possibly matching TRBD1 (6 bases). This CDR3 has 16 amino acids. Germline V gives CDR1 SGHRS, CDR2 YFSETQ. The germline V and J ends were trimmed by 6 bases and 4 bases, with 22 bases remaining between them.

The chain joins TRBV4-1 to TRBJ2-2; D is unresolved. The germline V and J ends were trimmed by 4 bases and 3 bases, with 18 bases remaining between them. CDR1 MGHRA and CDR2 YSYEKL come from the germline V gene. This CDR3 contains 17 residues. The CDR3: CASSLPVGAYDTGELFF. The CDR3 DNA reads TGCGCCAGCAGCCTCCCTGTAGGAGCTTATGACACCGGGGAGCTGTTTTTT.

This chain uses TRBV7-9 with TRBJ2-3, with D perhaps TRBD1 or TRBD2 (5 bases each). Trimming took off 1 base at V and 10 bases at J, with 12 bases between the two ends. The CDR3 sequence is 13 residues long. Germline loops: CDR1 SEHNR, CDR2 FQNEAQ (reference sequence). CDR3 DNA: TGTGCCAGCAGCTTAGAGGCCGGGGCCTCGCAGTATTTT. Protein sequence: CASSLEAGASQYF. Supplemented by reference TRBV7-9 and TRBJ2-3, the full variable domain reads DTGVSQNPRHKITKRGQNVTFRCDPISEHNRLYWYRQTLGQGPEFLTYFQNEAQLEKSRLLSDRFSAERPKGSFSTLEIQRTEQGDSAMYLCASSLEAGASQYFGPGTRLTVL.

The V gene is TRBV5-6, the J gene TRBJ1-5; TRBD1 is a possible D gene (5 bases). The CDR3 consists of 14 residues. Germline CDR1 SGHDT, CDR2 YYEEEE. Trimming cost V 1 base and J 6 bases, with 11 bases left between them. As DNA, the CDR3 is TGTGCCAGCAGCTTGTGGGGGATAGGTCAGCCCCAGCATTTT. It specifies CASSLWGIGQPQHF.

This clone was counted only a few times. The rearrangement joins TRBV15 to TRBJ2-7; 9 bases agree with TRBD2. CDR3 length equals 14 residues. With V trimmed by 1 base and J by 7 bases, 5 bases remained unmatched. Germline CDR1 reads LNHNV; CDR2 reads YYDKDF (reference sequence). CDR3: CATSRGGLAREQYF. The CDR3, as DNA: TGTGCCACCAGCAGAGGCGGACTAGCGCGTGAGCAGTACTTC.